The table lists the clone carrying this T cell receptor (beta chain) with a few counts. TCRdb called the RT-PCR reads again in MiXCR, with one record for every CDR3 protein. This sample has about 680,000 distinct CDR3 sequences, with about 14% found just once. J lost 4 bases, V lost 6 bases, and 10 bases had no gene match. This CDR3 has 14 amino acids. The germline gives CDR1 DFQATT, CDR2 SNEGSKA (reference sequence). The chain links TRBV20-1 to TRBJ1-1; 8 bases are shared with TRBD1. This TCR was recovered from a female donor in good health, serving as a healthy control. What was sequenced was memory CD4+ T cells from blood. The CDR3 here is CSAVPRDRRTEAFF. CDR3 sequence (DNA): TGCAGTGCAGTCCCCAGGGACAGGCGCACTGAAGCTTTCTTT.